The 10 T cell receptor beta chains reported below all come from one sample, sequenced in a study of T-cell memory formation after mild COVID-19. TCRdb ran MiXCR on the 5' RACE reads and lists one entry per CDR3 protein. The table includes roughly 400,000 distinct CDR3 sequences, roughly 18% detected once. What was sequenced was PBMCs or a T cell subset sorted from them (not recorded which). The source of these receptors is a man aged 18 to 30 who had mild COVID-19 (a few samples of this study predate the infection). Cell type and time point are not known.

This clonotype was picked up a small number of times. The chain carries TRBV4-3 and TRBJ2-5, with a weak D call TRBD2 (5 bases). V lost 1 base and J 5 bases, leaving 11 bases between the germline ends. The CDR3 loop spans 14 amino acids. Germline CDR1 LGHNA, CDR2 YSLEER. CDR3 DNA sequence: TGCGCCAGCAGCCAAGGGAGTCCGGGGGAGACCCAGTACTTC. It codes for CASSQGSPGETQYF.

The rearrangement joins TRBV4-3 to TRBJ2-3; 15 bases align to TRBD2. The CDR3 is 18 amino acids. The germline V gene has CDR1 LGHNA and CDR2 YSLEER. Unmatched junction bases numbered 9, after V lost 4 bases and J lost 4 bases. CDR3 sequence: CASSPTGWTSGGADTQYF. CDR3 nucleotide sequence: TGCGCCAGCAGCCCTACCGGCTGGACTAGCGGGGGGGCAGATACGCAGTATTTT.

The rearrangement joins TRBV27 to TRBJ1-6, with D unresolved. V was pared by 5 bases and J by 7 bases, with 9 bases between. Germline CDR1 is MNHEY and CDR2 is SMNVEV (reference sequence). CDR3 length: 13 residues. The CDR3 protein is CASSLRQNSPLHF. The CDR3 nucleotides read TGTGCCAGCAGTCTGCGGCAAAATTCACCCCTCCACTTT.

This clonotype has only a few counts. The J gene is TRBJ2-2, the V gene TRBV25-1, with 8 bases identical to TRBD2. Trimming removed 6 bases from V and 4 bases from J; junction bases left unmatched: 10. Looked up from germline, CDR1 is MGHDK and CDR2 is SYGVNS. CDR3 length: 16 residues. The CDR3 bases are TGTGCCAGCAGGACCGGGGGGGGAGGCGTCACCGGGGAGCTGTTTTTT. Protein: CASRTGGGGVTGELFF. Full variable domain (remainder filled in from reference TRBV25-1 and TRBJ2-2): EADIYQTPRYLVIGTGKKITLECSQTMGHDKMYWYQQDPGMELHLIHYSYGVNSTEKGDLSSESTVSRIRTEHFPLTLESARPSHTSQYLCASRTGGGGVTGELFFGEGSRLTVL.

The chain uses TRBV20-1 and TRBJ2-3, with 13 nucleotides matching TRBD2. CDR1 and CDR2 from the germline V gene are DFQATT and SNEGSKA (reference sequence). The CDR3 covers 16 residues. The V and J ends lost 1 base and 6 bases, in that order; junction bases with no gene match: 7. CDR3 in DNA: TGCAGTGCTAGAGGTCGACTAGCGGGGGGAGAGGATACGCAGTATTTT. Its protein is CSARGRLAGGEDTQYF.

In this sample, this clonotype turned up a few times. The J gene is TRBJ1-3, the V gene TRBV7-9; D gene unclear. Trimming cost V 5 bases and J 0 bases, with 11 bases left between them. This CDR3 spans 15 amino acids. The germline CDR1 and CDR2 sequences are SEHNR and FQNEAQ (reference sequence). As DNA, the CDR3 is TGTGCCAGCAGCCACGCGGCGATCTCTGGAAACACCATATATTTT. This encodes CASSHAAISGNTIYF.

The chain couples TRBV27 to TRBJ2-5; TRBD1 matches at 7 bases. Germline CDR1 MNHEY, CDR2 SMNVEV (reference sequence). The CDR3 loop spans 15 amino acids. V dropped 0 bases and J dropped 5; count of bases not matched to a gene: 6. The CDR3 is CASSLSGQRGETQYF. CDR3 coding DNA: TGTGCCAGCAGTTTATCGGGACAGCGTGGGGAGACCCAGTACTTC.

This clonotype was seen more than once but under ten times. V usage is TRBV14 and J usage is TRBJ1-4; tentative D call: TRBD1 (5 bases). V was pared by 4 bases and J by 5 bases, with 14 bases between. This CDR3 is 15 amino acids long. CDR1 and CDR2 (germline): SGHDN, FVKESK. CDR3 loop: CASSRSAGWNEKLFF. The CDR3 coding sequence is TGTGCCAGCAGCCGCTCGGCAGGGTGGAATGAAAAACTGTTTTTT.

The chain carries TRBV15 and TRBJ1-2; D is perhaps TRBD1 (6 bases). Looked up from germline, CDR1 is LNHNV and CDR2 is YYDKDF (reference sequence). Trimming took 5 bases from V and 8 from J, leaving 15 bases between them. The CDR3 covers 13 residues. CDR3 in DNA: TGTGCCACCAGCCCCCAACAGGGACCCGGCTACACCTTC. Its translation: CATSPQQGPGYTF.

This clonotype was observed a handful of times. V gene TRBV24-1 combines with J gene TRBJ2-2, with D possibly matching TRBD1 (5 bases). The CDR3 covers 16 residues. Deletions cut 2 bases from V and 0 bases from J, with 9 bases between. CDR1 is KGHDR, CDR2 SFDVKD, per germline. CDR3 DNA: TGTGCCACCAGTGATTCCGACAGCTCGAACACCGGGGAGCTGTTTTTT. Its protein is CATSDSDSSNTGELFF.